This is a list of T cell receptor beta chains from one sample in a study of beta chain features in type 1 diabetes. The method was immunoSEQ multiplex PCR; TCRdb's version includes in-frame clones alone and lacks a portion of them. The table lists over 650,000 clones, roughly 13% of them singletons. Material for sequencing was naive CD4+ T cells from blood. The receptors were sampled from a man aged 18 to 29 with type 1 diabetes. CDR3s include the opening cysteine and the closing phenylalanine or tryptophan. The D gene is left open where the match is weak. For some rows the clone size is stated as once, few or many, or as a class when expanded; others skip it.

CDR3 length | D gene | J gene | clone size | V gene | CDR3 DNA | CDR3 protein
12 | TRBD1 | TRBJ2-1 | few | TRBV10-1 | TGCGCCACCCGGGACAGTTACAATGAGCAGTTCTTC | CATRDSYNEQFF
13 | NA | TRBJ2-7 | NA | TRBV6-5 | TGTGCCAGCAGTCAACAGATCTCCTACGAGCAGTACTTC | CASSQQISYEQYF
16 | NA | TRBJ2-2 | few | TRBV4-2 | TGTGCCAGCAGCCAACCCGCGGCCCGAATCAACGGGGAGCTGTTTTTT | CASSQPAARINGELFF
17 | TRBD1 | TRBJ2-5 | few | TRBV7-7 | TGTGCTAGCAGCCCTGGGGGGACAGGGGGTCCTCAAGAGACCCAGTACTTC | CASSPGGTGGPQETQYF
12 | TRBD1 | TRBJ1-2 | NA | TRBV30 | TGTGCCTCGACAGGGTTTGGGTATGGCTACACCTTC | CASTGFGYGYTF
15 | TRBD1 | TRBJ2-3 | few | TRBV4-3 | TGCGCCAGCAGCCAGACAGGGGGGAGCACAGATACGCAGTATTTT | CASSQTGGSTDTQYF
15 | TRBD1 | TRBJ1-1 | few | TRBV28 | TGTGCCAGCAGTTTGGCAGGGGGCGGGAACACTGAAGCTTTCTTT | CASSLAGGGNTEAFF
13 | NA | TRBJ1-1 | few | TRBV29-1 | TGCAGCGTTTCCAGGGGAACAAACACTGAAGCTTTCTTT | CSVSRGTNTEAFF
16 | TRBD1 | TRBJ1-1 | few | TRBV9 | TGTGCCAGCAGCGTCGGGACAGGCATCATGAACACTGAAGCTTTCTTT | CASSVGTGIMNTEAFF
17 | NA | TRBJ2-7 | NA | TRBV9 | TGTGCCAGCAGCGTAGCGATTGGGGACAGAGGGACTGGGGAGCAGTACTTC | CASSVAIGDRGTGEQYF
16 | TRBD1 | TRBJ2-3 | few | TRBV11-2 | TGTGCCAGCAGCCATATAGAGGACAGGGTTAGAGATACGCAGTATTTT | CASSHIEDRVRDTQYF
14 | NA | TRBJ2-1 | few | TRBV11-2 | TGTGCCAGCGCATTGGGGGGCTTGTGGGATGAGCAGTTCTTC | CASALGGLWDEQFF
15 | TRBD1 | TRBJ2-5 | NA | TRBV10-3 | TGTGCCATCTCGACAGGGGCCGCCCGCAGGGAGACCCAGTACTTC | CAISTGAARRETQYF
14 | TRBD2 | TRBJ2-3 | NA | TRBV29-1 | TGCAGCGTAGGACTAGCGGGTTTGGATGATACGCAGTATTTT | CSVGLAGLDDTQYF
14 | NA | TRBJ2-7 | NA | TRBV6-1 | TGTGCCACTCAGCGTTACACAGAGAACTACGAGCAGTACTTC | CATQRYTENYEQYF
14 | NA | TRBJ2-1 | NA | TRBV30 | TGTGCCTGGAGCCAGGGTGGGTTTCGCAATGAGCAGTTCTTC | CAWSQGGFRNEQFF
16 | NA | TRBJ1-1 | NA | TRBV18 | TGTGCCAGCTCACCACCGGGTTCAGGGGCTTTCACTGAAGCTTTCTTT | CASSPPGSGAFTEAFF
14 | NA | TRBJ2-5 | few | TRBV5-1 | TGCGCCAGCAGCTTGACAGGGCAACAAGAGACCCAGTACTTC | CASSLTGQQETQYF
15 | TRBD1 | TRBJ2-1 | NA | TRBV7-2 | TGTGCCAGCAGCAAAGCCGGGACAGGGGGCAATGAGCAGTTCTTC | CASSKAGTGGNEQFF
15 | NA | TRBJ2-2 | NA | TRBV5-1 | TGCGCCAGCAGCCCGGACGGAAAACGAGCCGGGGAGCTGTTTTTT | CASSPDGKRAGELFF
15 | TRBD2 | TRBJ2-3 | few | TRBV29-1 | TGCAGCGTTGGTCTGCGGGGGGTCCCCACAGATACGCAGTATTTT | CSVGLRGVPTDTQYF
17 | TRBD1 | TRBJ1-2 | NA | TRBV7-9 | TGTGCCAGCAGCTTAGGAGGGGGACAGACCTCTAACTATGGCTACACCTTC | CASSLGGGQTSNYGYTF
13 | NA | TRBJ1-5 | few | TRBV7-2 | TGTGCCAGCAGCGGGGACATCAATCAGCCCCAGCATTTT | CASSGDINQPQHF
19 | TRBD1 | TRBJ1-5 | NA | TRBV19 | TGTGCCAGTAGTATACACTGGATCCTCGGACAGGGTCGCAATCAGCCCCAGCATTTT | CASSIHWILGQGRNQPQHF
13 | TRBD1 | TRBJ1-1 | NA | TRBV2 | TGTGCCAGCATCCGGACAGGGAACACTGAAGCTTTCTTT | CASIRTGNTEAFF
16 | TRBD1 | TRBJ2-2 | NA | TRBV4-3 | TGCGCCAGCAGCCAAGGCAGGGGGCTTACCACCGGGGAGCTGTTTTTT | CASSQGRGLTTGELFF
13 | NA | TRBJ1-5 | NA | TRBV30 | TGTGCCTGGAGTGTACAGACGGCTCAGCCCCAGCATTTT | CAWSVQTAQPQHF
17 | TRBD2 | TRBJ2-7 | NA | TRBV4-1 | TGCGCCAGCAGCCAAGATCTCCGACTAGCGGGAGACTACGAGCAGTACTTC | CASSQDLRLAGDYEQYF
11 | NA | TRBJ1-1 | NA | TRBV30 | TGTGCCTGGAGTCAGTGGGCTGAAGCTTTCTTT | CAWSQWAEAFF
13 | NA | TRBJ1-2 | few | TRBV25-1 | TGTGCCAGCCTCGGGCAGGCGAGGGATGGCTACACCTTC | CASLGQARDGYTF
13 | NA | TRBJ1-1 | few | TRBV7-9 | TGTGCCAGCAGCCCAGCGGGGAACACTGAAGCTTTCTTT | CASSPAGNTEAFF
14 | NA | TRBJ2-4 | few | TRBV30 | TGTGCCTCGACAGGGAGGGGTTCCAAAAACATTCAGTACTTC | CASTGRGSKNIQYF
14 | NA | TRBJ2-1 | few | TRBV9 | TGTGCCAGCAGCGTGCTCCCAGTTGCAGGCGGGCAGTTCTTC | CASSVLPVAGGQFF
16 | TRBD2 | TRBJ2-1 | few | TRBV5-4 | TGTGCCAGCAGCTTGGAAACTAGCGGGAGTCAAAATGAGCAGTTCTTC | CASSLETSGSQNEQFF
14 | NA | TRBJ1-1 | few | TRBV13 | TGTGCCAGCAGCCTCTCGAGGGGAAACACTGAAGCTTTCTTT | CASSLSRGNTEAFF
15 | NA | TRBJ2-1 | NA | TRBV10-3 | TGTGCCATCAAGCGGGACAACCTGATCTACAATGAGCAGTTCTTC | CAIKRDNLIYNEQFF
16 | NA | TRBJ2-3 | NA | TRBV15 | TGTGCCACCAGCAGAGATAAACCCGACAGCACAGATACGCAGTATTTT | CATSRDKPDSTDTQYF
12 | NA | TRBJ1-5 | few | TRBV6-1 | TGTGCCAGCAGTAGGTGGGCGCAGCCCCAGCATTTT | CASSRWAQPQHF
16 | TRBD2 | TRBJ2-1 | few | TRBV5-1 | TGCGCCAGCAGCTTGGGCCAGGGCGGGAGCTTCAATGAGCAGTTCTTC | CASSLGQGGSFNEQFF
15 | NA | TRBJ2-2 | NA | TRBV30 | TGTGCCAGAACCAAGGGGGGAACGAACACCGGGGAGCTGTTTTTT | CARTKGGTNTGELFF
17 | NA | TRBJ1-6 | NA | TRBV30 | TGTGCCTGGACCTTCTCCTTGGGCCACTTGGGTAGGGCACCCCTCCACTTT | CAWTFSLGHLGRAPLHF
15 | NA | TRBJ2-2 | NA | TRBV2 | TGTGCCAGCAGTACCGGGACTCCGAACACCGGGGAGCTGTTTTTT | CASSTGTPNTGELFF
15 | NA | TRBJ2-1 | NA | TRBV7-9 | TGTGCCAGCAGCTTGAGGGGCAGCTCCTACAATGAGCAGTTCTTC | CASSLRGSSYNEQFF
15 | NA | TRBJ2-1 | NA | TRBV10-3 | TGTGCCATCAGGGCCGGGACGGGACCCTACAATGAGCAGTTCTTC | CAIRAGTGPYNEQFF
12 | NA | TRBJ2-3 | few | TRBV4-2 | TGTGCCAGCAGCCAAGAGGATCAGGCCCGACATTTT | CASSQEDQARHF
15 | NA | TRBJ1-2 | few | TRBV2 | TGTGCCAGCAGGCTATCCGAGACAGATAACTATGGCTACACCTTC | CASRLSETDNYGYTF